Below are 30 T cell receptor beta chains sequenced from a single sample in a study of CD8+ T cells in alopecia areata. This sample's treatment: oral pan-JAK inhibitor, 5-10 mg twice daily. Extraction and reverse transcription of RNA yielded cDNA as the sequencing template. The assay was immunoSEQ multiplex PCR, and TCRdb's table has in-frame clones only and misses some. Among 180,000 or so clones listed, about 47% were seen once. The material was CD8+ T cells sorted from blood, obtained at roughly week 52, from a patient treated with tofacitinib. The receptors stem from a human donor with alopecia areata.

V is TRBV19 and J is TRBJ2-6; TRBD2 might be the D (7 bases). The V end lost 4 bases, the J end lost 0 bases, and 16 bases lay between the germline ends. CDR1 is LNHDA and CDR2 is SQIVND in the germline V gene (reference sequence). The CDR3 length is 18 residues. The CDR3 DNA is TGTGCCAGTAGTACCGACAGGCGGGGGTACTCTGGGGCCAACGTCCTGACTTTC. This gives the protein CASSTDRRGYSGANVLTF.

This clone was recorded a few times. The rearrangement links TRBV4-1 to TRBJ1-5; no definite D call. Germline CDR1 is MGHRA and CDR2 is YSYEKL. The V and J ends lost 1 base and 7 bases respectively, with 11 bases between them. The CDR3 loop spans 14 amino acids. The CDR3 nucleotides are TGCGCCAGCAGCCAAGCCGCGGGGTTCCAGCCCCAGCATTTT. It translates to CASSQAAGFQPQHF.

This clone occurred a few times. The V call is TRBV5-4, the J call TRBJ1-2, with a tentative D call TRBD1 (5 bases). Between the trimmed V and J ends, which lost 0 bases and 4 bases, there was a span of 10 bases. The germline gives CDR1 SGHNT, CDR2 YYREEE (reference sequence). The CDR3 has 14 amino acids. The CDR3 here is CASSLDGASYGYTF. The DNA of the CDR3 is TGTGCCAGCAGCTTGGACGGGGCTTCCTATGGCTACACCTTC.

The V gene is TRBV20-1, the J gene TRBJ1-1, with D hard to call. CDR1 and CDR2 from the germline V gene are DFQATT and SNEGSKA (reference sequence). This CDR3 is 11 amino acids long. Trimming took 6 bases from V and 1 from J, leaving 6 bases between them. The CDR3 loop reads CSARPNTEAFF. The DNA of the CDR3 is TGCAGTGCCAGGCCGAACACTGAAGCTTTCTTT.

J is TRBJ2-3 and V is TRBV14; a weak D match, TRBD2 (6 bases). The length of the CDR3 is 14 residues. V was pared by 8 bases and J by 1 base, with 13 bases between. Looked up from germline, CDR1 is SGHDN and CDR2 is FVKESK. The chain's CDR3 is CASQPEGRTDTQYF. CDR3 coding DNA: TGTGCCAGCCAGCCGGAGGGACGCACAGATACGCAGTATTTT. The full variable domain, its missing parts supplied by reference TRBV14 and TRBJ2-3, is EAGVTQFPSHSVIEKGQTVTLRCDPISGHDNLYWYRRVMGKEIKFLLHFVKESKQDESGMPNNRFLAERTGGTYSTLKVQPAELEDSGVYFCASQPEGRTDTQYFGPGTRLTVL.

The chain links TRBV4-3 to TRBJ2-5; D might be TRBD2 (6 bases). This CDR3 is 16 amino acids long. CDR1 and CDR2 (germline): LGHNA, YSLEER. Trimming shortened V by 0 bases and J by 2 bases, and 13 bases separated the two germline ends. The CDR3 DNA is TGCGCCAGCAGCCAAGAGTGGGGGGTGTGGCAAGAGACCCAGTACTTC. The encoded protein is CASSQEWGVWQETQYF.

The rearrangement uses TRBV27 and TRBJ2-1; TRBD2 might be the D (7 bases). Trimming stripped 5 bases from V and 9 bases from J, with 17 bases between. The CDR3 extends over 14 amino acids. CDR1 and CDR2 (germline): MNHEY, SMNVEV (reference sequence). CDR3 sequence: CASSSQSGGFEQFF. The CDR3 bases are TGTGCCAGCAGTAGTCAGTCGGGGGGCTTTGAGCAGTTCTTC.

There are a few counts of this clone. The chain has TRBV5-4 and TRBJ2-5, with 8 positions matching TRBD2. CDR3 size: 16 residues. Germline V gives CDR1 SGHNT, CDR2 YYREEE (reference sequence). Trimming took 4 bases from V and 1 from J; bases not matched to a gene: 9. The chain's CDR3 is CASSPGVAGSQETQYF. In DNA, the CDR3 is TGTGCCAGCAGCCCCGGGGTAGCGGGGAGCCAAGAGACCCAGTACTTC.

The V gene is TRBV30, the J gene TRBJ1-2; TRBD1 is a possible D gene (5 bases). V shed 4 bases and J shed 5 bases, with 17 bases lying between them. Per germline, CDR1 GTSNPN and CDR2 SVGIG (reference sequence). The CDR3 has 14 residues. CDR3 sequence (DNA): TGTGCCTGGAAGACCCCAGGGATGAGATATGGCTACACCTTC. Translating gives CAWKTPGMRYGYTF.

The chain recombines TRBV4-3 with TRBJ1-2; 7 bases align to TRBD1. The V gene's germline CDR1 is LGHNA and CDR2 YSLEER. Trimming at V came to 0 bases and at J to 6 bases, leaving 7 bases not matched to a gene. This CDR3 has 15 amino acids. CDR3 nucleotide sequence: TGCGCCAGCAGCCAAGATTTCGCAGGGGGTAATGGCTACACCTTC. It encodes CASSQDFAGGNGYTF.

This clone was seen only once. This chain joins TRBV6-5 and TRBJ2-5; perhaps TRBD2 as D (7 bases). Trimming pared 2 bases from V and 7 bases from J, leaving 20 bases between. The germline gives CDR1 MNHEY, CDR2 SVGAGI. The CDR3 sequence is 16 residues long. In DNA form, the CDR3 reads TGTGCCAGCAGTTACGTTCCAGGGGAGGGGACTTGGACCCAGTACTTC. Encoded protein: CASSYVPGEGTWTQYF.

Here the CDR3 reads CASSFFGTSGNEQFF. As DNA, the CDR3 is TGTGCCAGCAGCTTCTTCGGGACTAGCGGCAATGAGCAGTTCTTC. The chain joins TRBV7-8 to TRBJ2-1, with 11 positions matching TRBD2. There are 15 residues in the CDR3. The germline V gene has CDR1 SGHVS and CDR2 FQNEAQ. J was trimmed by 6 bases and V by 3 bases; bases with no gene match: 4.

The V and J genes are TRBV6-5 and TRBJ2-7; D tentatively fits TRBD1 or TRBD2 (5 bases each). This CDR3 contains 14 residues. V shed 0 bases and J shed 0 bases, with 6 bases lying between them. Germline V gene sequence: CDR1 MNHEY, CDR2 SVGAGI. This CDR3 reads CASSYSGDSYEQYF. In nucleotides, the CDR3 is TGTGCCAGCAGTTACTCGGGGGACTCCTACGAGCAGTACTTC.

In its sample, this clone was seen a few times. This sequence joins TRBV5-1 and TRBJ2-3, with 11 positions matching TRBD2. CDR3 length: 18 residues. Germline V gene lookup returns CDR1 SGHRS and CDR2 YFSETQ. The J segment lost 2 bases and the V segment lost 5 bases, leaving 13 bases of the junction unmatched. DNA for the CDR3: TGCGCCAGCAGTTTTGGGTCGCTAGCGGGGGGCTACACAGATACGCAGTATTTT. Encoded protein: CASSFGSLAGGYTDTQYF.

This clone was observed a few times. The chain carries TRBV7-9 and TRBJ2-3; D not certain. The V gene lost 4 bases and the J gene lost 4 bases, with 12 bases spanning the gap. This CDR3 has 14 residues. Germline V lookup: CDR1 SEHNR, CDR2 FQNEAQ (reference sequence). This chain's CDR3 is CASSSMLRPDTQYF. Here the CDR3 DNA reads TGTGCCAGCAGCTCTATGTTGAGACCAGATACGCAGTATTTT. Using reference TRBV7-9 and TRBJ2-3 for the parts outside the CDR3, the full variable domain is DTGVSQNPRHKITKRGQNVTFRCDPISEHNRLYWYRQTLGQGPEFLTYFQNEAQLEKSRLLSDRFSAERPKGSFSTLEIQRTEQGDSAMYLCASSSMLRPDTQYFGPGTRLTVL.

The table lists this clone with a few counts. The rearrangement joins TRBV6-5 to TRBJ2-1; 8 bases fit TRBD1. The CDR3 has 12 amino acids. Germline loops: CDR1 MNHEY, CDR2 SVGAGI. J lost 12 bases, V lost 0 bases, and 1 base had no gene match. For the CDR3, the DNA is TGTGCCAGCAGTTACTCTGGGACAGGGCAGTTCTTC. Translating gives CASSYSGTGQFF.

CDR3 DNA sequence: TGCGCCAGCAGCTCCGGGACAGGGTCCTACGAGCAGTACTTC. This sequence encodes CASSSGTGSYEQYF. V is TRBV5-1 and J is TRBJ2-7; 9 bases align to TRBD1. The V gene's germline CDR1 is SGHRS and CDR2 YFSETQ. The V gene end was trimmed by 3 bases and the J gene end by 1 base; junction bases not matched to a gene: 2. CDR3 length equals 14 residues.

This clone has just a few counts. The chain's CDR3 is CAWSPSPGNTEAFF. The CDR3 nucleotides read TGTGCCTGGAGTCCCTCCCCCGGGAACACTGAAGCTTTCTTT. The gene calls are TRBV30 and TRBJ1-1; D not resolved. Germline V gene sequence: CDR1 GTSNPN, CDR2 SVGIG (reference sequence). This CDR3 has 14 residues. The V end lost 2 bases, the J end lost 1 base, and 11 bases lay between the germline ends.

The rearrangement uses TRBV27 and TRBJ1-5; tentative D call: TRBD1 (6 bases). Germline V CDR1 and CDR2: MNHEY, SMNVEV (reference sequence). Trimming stripped 5 bases from V and 6 bases from J, with 17 bases between. This CDR3 is 15 amino acids long. CDR3 coding DNA: TGTGCCAGCAGTCCTTCCCCGGGGGCTGGTCAGCCCCAGCATTTT. It yields the protein CASSPSPGAGQPQHF.

This clone was detected only a few times. The chain joins TRBV27 to TRBJ2-1; D is uncertain. Trimming left V 2 bases short and J 6 bases short, with 11 bases between. This CDR3 comprises 14 residues. The germline V gene encodes CDR1 MNHEY and CDR2 SMNVEV (reference sequence). The CDR3 spells CASSLRQVGNEQFF. CDR3 sequence (DNA): TGTGCCAGCAGTTTACGGCAGGTCGGCAATGAGCAGTTCTTC.

The V gene is TRBV7-9, the J gene TRBJ2-5, with no clear D. The CDR3 contains 11 residues. Germline CDR1 reads SEHNR; CDR2 reads FQNEAQ (reference sequence). V lost 4 bases, J lost 5 bases, and 5 bases lay in between. For the CDR3, the DNA is TGTGCCAGCAGCTCGAAGGAGACCCAGTACTTC. Translating it yields CASSSKETQYF.

The chain is built from TRBV10-3 and TRBJ1-1; the D gene is possibly TRBD1 (6 bases). V dropped 0 bases and J dropped 6 bases, with 11 bases sitting between them. Per the germline V gene, CDR1 is ENHRY and CDR2 is SYGVKD. The CDR3 sequence is 14 residues long. The CDR3 sequence: CAISESRGEAEAFF. In DNA, the CDR3 is TGTGCCATCAGTGAGTCGAGGGGGGAGGCTGAAGCTTTCTTT.

The rearrangement uses TRBV9 and TRBJ2-7; 8 bases fit TRBD1. Per germline, CDR1 SGDLS and CDR2 YYNGEE. The CDR3 sequence is 13 residues long. The trim removed 4 bases at V and 4 bases at J, leaving 4 bases unmatched. CDR3 sequence (DNA): TGTGCCAGCAGCCGGGGGACAGGTTACGAGCAGTACTTC. Its translation: CASSRGTGYEQYF. The variable domain in full, with the rest retrieved from reference TRBV9 and TRBJ2-7, is DSGVTQTPKHLITATGQRVTLRCSPRSGDLSVYWYQQSLDQGLQFLIQYYNGEERAKGNILERFSAQQFPDLHSELNLSSLELGDSALYFCASSRGTGYEQYFGPGTRLTVT.

Here the CDR3 DNA reads TGTGCCAGCAGCTCCACCCCGTTGGCGGGGGGGCTGAATGAGCAGTTCTTC. Amino acids: CASSSTPLAGGLNEQFF. The rearrangement uses TRBV11-2 and TRBJ2-1, with 9 bases lining up with TRBD2. The length of the CDR3 is 17 residues. Germline-derived CDR1 and CDR2 are SGHAT and FQNNGV. The J segment lost 7 bases and the V segment lost 4 bases, leaving 14 bases of the junction unmatched.

CDR3 DNA: TGTGCCTGGAGGGAGCGGGGCGGCACAGATACGCAGTATTTT. It translates to CAWRERGGTDTQYF. The chain combines TRBV30 with TRBJ2-3; TRBD2 aligns across 7 bases. Germline CDR1 and CDR2: GTSNPN and SVGIG (reference sequence). This CDR3 has 14 residues. V was pared by 3 bases and J by 1 base, with 4 bases of the junction left unmatched.

The rearrangement uses TRBV27 and TRBJ2-5; D possibly uses TRBD1 or TRBD2 (5 bases each). The germline V and J ends were trimmed by 5 bases and 5 bases, with 15 bases remaining between them. Germline values: CDR1 MNHEY, CDR2 SMNVEV (reference sequence). The length of the CDR3 is 14 residues. The CDR3 DNA is TGTGCCAGCAGTGTGGGACCAGTCGGTGAGACCCAGTACTTC. It is translated as CASSVGPVGETQYF.

This chain joins TRBV11-2 and TRBJ2-1, with 7 positions matching TRBD1. The CDR3 is 12 amino acids. Per germline, CDR1 SGHAT and CDR2 FQNNGV. The ends lost 5 bases at V and 8 bases at J; junction bases unmatched: 3. In DNA form, the CDR3 reads TGTGCCAGCAGCAGGGACAGACATGAGCAGTTCTTC. The encoded protein is CASSRDRHEQFF.

This clone was recorded a few times. The chain has TRBV12-5 and TRBJ1-1; maybe TRBD1 (5 bases). V was clipped by 2 bases and J by 4 bases, with 14 bases between them. This CDR3 has 15 amino acids. Per the germline V gene, CDR1 is LGHNT and CDR2 is FRNRAP. The CDR3 reads CASGLNLRVGTEAFF. The CDR3 DNA follows: TGTGCTAGTGGTTTGAATCTCAGGGTTGGCACTGAAGCTTTCTTT.

The rearrangement links TRBV5-1 to TRBJ2-7, with 8 bases fitting TRBD1. Germline CDR1 is SGHRS and CDR2 is YFSETQ. The CDR3 length is 14 residues. V shed 4 bases and J 0 bases; nucleotides not matched to a gene: 3. CDR3 sequence (DNA): TGCGCCAGCAGCGAGGACAGGGCCTCCTACGAGCAGTACTTC. It yields the protein CASSEDRASYEQYF.

The CDR3 nucleotides read TGTGCCAGCAGCTTAACGGGACTACCAGAGACCCAGTACTTC. Residues: CASSLTGLPETQYF. The chain carries TRBV7-2 and TRBJ2-5, with 7 bases that match TRBD2. Germline V gene data show CDR1 as SGHTA and CDR2 as FQGNSA. The CDR3 has 14 amino acids. The ends lost 2 bases at V and 4 bases at J; junction bases unmatched: 4. Based on the CDR3 plus reference TRBV7-2 and TRBJ2-5, the full variable domain is GAGVSQSPSNKVTEKGKDVELRCDPISGHTALYWYRQSLGQGLEFLIYFQGNSAPDKSGLPSDRFSAERTGGSVSTLTIQRTQQEDSAVYLCASSLTGLPETQYFGPGTRLLVL.